These T cell receptor beta chains were read from a single sample in a study of control samples from healthy donors and cancer patients. Here immunoSEQ multiplex PCR was the method, and the copy in TCRdb shows in-frame clones only, minus some. The top ten hold roughly 8.7% of the sample, which has 130,000 to 150,000 clones, 88% seen once. The sequenced sample consisted of blood. The receptors derive from a woman in her twenties or thirties in good health. Both conserved end residues are part of each CDR3. The D gene is left open where the match is weak. The size entry is marked missing in some rows and otherwise reads once, few, many or a size class.

-	TRBV13	-	TRBJ2-3	TGTGCCAGCAGCTTAGGGGGGAGGAATACGCAGTATTTT	CASSLGGRNTQYF
-	TRBV11-2	-	TRBJ1-3	TGTGCCAGCAGCCTAAGATGGAACACGGAGAAGGGAAACACCATATATTTT	CASSLRWNTEKGNTIYF
-	TRBV5-1	-	TRBJ1-2	TGCGCCAGCAGCCCCACAGGAATCTCTCGTGGCTACACCTTC	CASSPTGISRGYTF
-	TRBV23-1	-	TRBJ1-5	TGCGCCAGCAGTCATGGCAGTATAGTTATTGGCAATCAGCCCCAGCATTTT	CASSHGSIVIGNQPQHF
TRBD1	TRBV12-3/TRBV12-4	-	TRBJ1-1	TGTGCCAGCAGTTTCGGACAGGGTACTGAAGCTTTCTTT	CASSFGQGTEAFF
-	TRBV12-3/TRBV12-4	-	TRBJ1-3	TGTGCCAGCAGTTTACTCTCTGGAAACACCATATATTTT	CASSLLSGNTIYF
TRBD1	TRBV5-4	-	TRBJ1-3	TGTGCCAGCAGCTCACGCACAGGGGGTGGAAACACCATATATTTT	CASSSRTGGGNTIYF
-	TRBV21-1	-	TRBJ2-7	TGTGCCAGCAGCAAAGAAAACGGTCCGGGGGCGGTGTCCTACGAGCAGTACTTC	CASSKENGPGAVSYEQYF
TRBD2	TRBV4-2	-	TRBJ2-7	TGTGCCAGCAGCCAAGATCTGGCCCTAGCGGGAGGGTCCTACGAGCAGTACTTC	CASSQDLALAGGSYEQYF
TRBD2	TRBV19	-	TRBJ2-7	TGTGCCAGTAGTATTTCTAGCGGCTACGAGCAGTACTTC	CASSISSGYEQYF
-	TRBV7-2	-	TRBJ1-5	TGTGCCAGCAGCTTCTCAGGGAACAATCAGCCCCAGCATTTT	CASSFSGNNQPQHF
-	TRBV2	-	TRBJ1-2	TGTGCCAGCAGTGTAGGGGGGGCCGATGGCTACACCTTC	CASSVGGADGYTF
-	TRBV5-8	once	TRBJ2-3	TGTGCCAGCAGTCTGGGGTCAGTTGGGGCAGATACGCAGTATTTT	CASSLGSVGADTQYF
-	TRBV30	-	TRBJ1-2	TGTGCCTGGATTACAGGCAGGGCGAGGAATGGCTACACCTTC	CAWITGRARNGYTF
TRBD2	TRBV25-1	-	TRBJ2-3	TGTGCCAGCAGTGTCCAGCCGGGACTAGGCCCAGATACGCAGTATTTT	CASSVQPGLGPDTQYF
-	TRBV30	-	TRBJ2-7	TGTGCCTGGAACAAGGCAAACTCCTACGAGCAGTACTTC	CAWNKANSYEQYF
TRBD1	TRBV7-9	-	TRBJ2-1	TGTGCCAGCAGCTATACAGGGGGGACGTACAATGAGCAGTTCTTC	CASSYTGGTYNEQFF
-	TRBV2	-	TRBJ1-5	TGTGCCAGCAGTGAAGCGCTTAAGGGCAACAATCAGCCCCAGCATTTT	CASSEALKGNNQPQHF
-	TRBV7-8	once	TRBJ2-1	TGTGCCAGCAGCTTAACCTCCGACAATGAGCAGTTCTTC	CASSLTSDNEQFF
-	TRBV12-3/TRBV12-4	-	TRBJ1-1	TGTGCCAGCAGCCCCCAGGTTCGCGCTGAAGCTTTCTTT	CASSPQVRAEAFF
-	TRBV21-1	-	TRBJ2-7	TGTGCCAGCAGCATCGGGACGGCGGTTCAGTACTTC	CASSIGTAVQYF
-	TRBV9	-	TRBJ2-5	TGTGCCAGCAGCGTAGGGGCTAGCTACCAAGAGACCCAGTACTTC	CASSVGASYQETQYF
-	TRBV3-1/TRBV3-2	-	TRBJ1-2	TGTGCCAGCAGCCGGTCACCATTGGCCTATGGCTACACCTTC	CASSRSPLAYGYTF
-	TRBV6-5	-	TRBJ2-7	TGTGCCAGCAGTTACTCGTTGGGGCAGTCCTACGAGCAGTACTTC	CASSYSLGQSYEQYF
TRBD2	TRBV19	-	TRBJ2-1	TGTGCCAGTAGTATAGATCGGGGGGGGAACAATGAGCAGTTCTTC	CASSIDRGGNNEQFF
-	TRBV3-1/TRBV3-2	-	TRBJ1-3	TGTGCCAGCAGCCACCTCTCTGGAAACACCATATATTTT	CASSHLSGNTIYF
-	TRBV18	-	TRBJ1-4	TGTGCCAGCTCACCCGGGCTTTTAGACACTAATGAAAAACTGTTTTTT	CASSPGLLDTNEKLFF
-	TRBV18	-	TRBJ1-1	TGTGCCAGCTCAGGGGGCGCGAACACTGAAGCTTTCTTT	CASSGGANTEAFF
-	TRBV21-1	-	TRBJ1-2	TGTGCCAGCATCCGAAGGGGCCGAGCCTTACCTAACTATGGCTACACCTTC	CASIRRGRALPNYGYTF
TRBD2	TRBV5-4	few	TRBJ2-3	TGTGCCAGCAGCTTTCGCTTACTAGCGGGAGTAACAGATACGCAGTATTTT	CASSFRLLAGVTDTQYF
-	TRBV11-2	-	TRBJ1-1	TGTGCCAGCACCCAGGGCCGTTTGGGGGGGCGTTCCCTTACTGAAGCTTTCTTT	CASTQGRLGGRSLTEAFF
-	TRBV24-1	-	TRBJ1-2	TGTGCCGCCGGGGGGGCCTATAACTATGGCTACACCTTC	CAAGGAYNYGYTF
-	TRBV29-1	-	TRBJ2-4	TGCAGCGTTGAGAGAGCCGGGGTCAAAAACATTCAGTACTTC	CSVERAGVKNIQYF
-	TRBV11-3	-	TRBJ1-5	TGTGCCAGCAGCCAGAGACGGGTGGATCAGCCCCAGCATTTT	CASSQRRVDQPQHF
-	TRBV7-2	-	TRBJ1-3	TGTGCCAGCAGCTTAGCGGGACAATCTGGAAACACCATATATTTT	CASSLAGQSGNTIYF
-	TRBV7-9	-	TRBJ1-2	TGTGCCAGCAGCTTAGGACATGGGGTTACCGTCGATGGCTACACCTTC	CASSLGHGVTVDGYTF
-	TRBV9	-	TRBJ2-2	TGTGCCAGCAGCGGGCGGACTCCACCGAGCGGGGAGCTGTTTTTT	CASSGRTPPSGELFF
-	TRBV5-6	-	TRBJ1-1	TGTGCCAGCAGCTGGGCCACAACGAACACTGAAGCTTTCTTT	CASSWATTNTEAFF
TRBD1	TRBV19	-	TRBJ2-5	TGTGCCAGTAGTCCACGACAGGGACGGACGGAGACCCAGTACTTC	CASSPRQGRTETQYF
TRBD1	TRBV5-4	-	TRBJ2-1	TGTGCCAGCAGCTCCGGTAGCCTTTTGTGGGACAGCAATGAGCAGTTCTTC	CASSSGSLLWDSNEQFF
-	TRBV29-1	few	TRBJ2-7	TGCAGCGTTGCCCAGGGGTTCGAGCAGTACTTC	CSVAQGFEQYF
TRBD1	TRBV2	-	TRBJ1-2	TGTGCCAGCATCCGACAGGGGCACTATGGCTACACCTTC	CASIRQGHYGYTF
-	TRBV27	-	TRBJ2-7	TGTGCCAGCAGTTTAGGACGGTCCTACGAGCAGTACTTC	CASSLGRSYEQYF
-	TRBV4-2	-	TRBJ2-7	TGTGCCAGCAGCCCCGGGAAGGACTACGAGCAGTACTTC	CASSPGKDYEQYF